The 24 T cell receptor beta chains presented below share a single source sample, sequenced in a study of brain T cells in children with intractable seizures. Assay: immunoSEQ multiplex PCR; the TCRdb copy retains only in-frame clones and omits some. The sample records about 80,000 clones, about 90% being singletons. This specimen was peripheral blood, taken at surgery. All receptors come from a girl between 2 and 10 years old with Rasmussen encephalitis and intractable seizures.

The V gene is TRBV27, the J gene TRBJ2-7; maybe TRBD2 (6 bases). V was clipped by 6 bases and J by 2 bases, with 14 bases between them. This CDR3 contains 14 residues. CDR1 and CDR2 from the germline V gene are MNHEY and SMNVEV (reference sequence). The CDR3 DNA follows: TGTGCCAGCAGGCCCGGGACGGGAGCCTACGAGCAGTACTTC. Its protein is CASRPGTGAYEQYF.

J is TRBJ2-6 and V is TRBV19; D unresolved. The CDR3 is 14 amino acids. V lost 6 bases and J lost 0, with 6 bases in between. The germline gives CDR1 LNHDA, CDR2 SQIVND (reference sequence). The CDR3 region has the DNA TGTGCCAGTAGGCCCGGCTCTGGGGCCAACGTCCTGACTTTC. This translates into CASRPGSGANVLTF.

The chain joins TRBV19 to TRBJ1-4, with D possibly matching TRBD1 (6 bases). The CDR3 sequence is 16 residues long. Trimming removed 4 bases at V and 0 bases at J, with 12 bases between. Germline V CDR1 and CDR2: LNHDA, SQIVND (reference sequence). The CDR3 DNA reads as TGTGCCAGTAGTAAAGGACAGTTTGCAACTAATGAAAAACTGTTTTTT. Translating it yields CASSKGQFATNEKLFF.

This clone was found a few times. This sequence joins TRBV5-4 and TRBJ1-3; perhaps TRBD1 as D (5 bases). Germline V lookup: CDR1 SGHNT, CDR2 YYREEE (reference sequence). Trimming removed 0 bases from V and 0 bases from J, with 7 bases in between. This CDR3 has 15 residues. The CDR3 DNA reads TGTGCCAGCAGCTTGGGAGGGGACTCTGGAAACACCATATATTTT. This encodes CASSLGGDSGNTIYF.

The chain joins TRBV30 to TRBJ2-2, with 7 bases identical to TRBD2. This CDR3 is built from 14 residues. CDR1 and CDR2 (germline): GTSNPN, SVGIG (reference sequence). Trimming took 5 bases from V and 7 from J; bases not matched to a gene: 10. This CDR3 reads CAWDPGGNVGELFF. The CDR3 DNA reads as TGTGCCTGGGACCCGGGGGGTAACGTCGGGGAGCTGTTTTTT. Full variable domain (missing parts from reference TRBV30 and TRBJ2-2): SQTIHQWPATLVQPVGSPLSLECTVEGTSNPNLYWYRQAAGRGLQLLFYSVGIGQISSEVPQNLSASRPQDRQFILSSKKLLLSDSGFYLCAWDPGGNVGELFFGEGSRLTVL.

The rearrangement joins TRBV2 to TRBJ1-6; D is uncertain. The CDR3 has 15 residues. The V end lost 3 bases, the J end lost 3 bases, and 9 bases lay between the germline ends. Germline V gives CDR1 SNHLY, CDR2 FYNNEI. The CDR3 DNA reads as TGTGCCAGCAGTGAGGACCCCAGCTATAATTCACCCCTCCACTTT. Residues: CASSEDPSYNSPLHF.

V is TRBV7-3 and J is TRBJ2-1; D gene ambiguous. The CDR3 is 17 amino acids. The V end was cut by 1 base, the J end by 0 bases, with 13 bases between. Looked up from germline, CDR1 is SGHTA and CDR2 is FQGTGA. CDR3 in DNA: TGTGCCAGCAGCTTAATCGGCTATAAAAGCTCCTACAATGAGCAGTTCTTC. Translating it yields CASSLIGYKSSYNEQFF.

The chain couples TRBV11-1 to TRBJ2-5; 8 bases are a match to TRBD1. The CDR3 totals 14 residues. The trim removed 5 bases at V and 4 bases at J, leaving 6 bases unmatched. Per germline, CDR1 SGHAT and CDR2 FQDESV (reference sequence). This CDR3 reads CASSPTGAGETQYF. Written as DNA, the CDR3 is TGTGCCAGCAGCCCGACAGGGGCCGGAGAGACCCAGTACTTC. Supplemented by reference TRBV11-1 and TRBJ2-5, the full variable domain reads EAEVAQSPRYKITEKSQAVAFWCDPISGHATLYWYRQILGQGPELLVQFQDESVVDDSQLPKDRFSAERLKGVDSTLKIQPAELGDSAMYLCASSPTGAGETQYFGPGTRLLVL.

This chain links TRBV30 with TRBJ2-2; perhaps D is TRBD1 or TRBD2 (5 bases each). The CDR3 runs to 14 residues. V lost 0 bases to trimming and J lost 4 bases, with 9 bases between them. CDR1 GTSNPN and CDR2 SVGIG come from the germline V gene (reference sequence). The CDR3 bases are TGTGCCTGGAGTGTACTGAGGGGCACCGGGGAGCTGTTTTTT. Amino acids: CAWSVLRGTGELFF.

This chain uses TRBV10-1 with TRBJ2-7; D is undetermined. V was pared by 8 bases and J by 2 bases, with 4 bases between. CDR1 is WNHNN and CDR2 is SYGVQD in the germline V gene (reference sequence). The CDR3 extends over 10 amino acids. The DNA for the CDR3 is TGCGCCAGCTTCGCCTACGAGCAGTACTTC. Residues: CASFAYEQYF.

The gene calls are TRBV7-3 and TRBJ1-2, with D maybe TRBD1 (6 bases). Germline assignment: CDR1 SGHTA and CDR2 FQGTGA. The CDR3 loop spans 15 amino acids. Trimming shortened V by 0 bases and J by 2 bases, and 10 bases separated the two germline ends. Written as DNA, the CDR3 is TGTGCCAGCAGCTTAACCCCCAGGGGAAACTATGGCTACACCTTC. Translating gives CASSLTPRGNYGYTF.

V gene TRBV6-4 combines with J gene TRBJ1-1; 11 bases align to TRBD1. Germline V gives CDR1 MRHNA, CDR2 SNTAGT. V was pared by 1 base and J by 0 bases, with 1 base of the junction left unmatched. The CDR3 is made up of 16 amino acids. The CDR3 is CASSDWTGGMNTEAFF. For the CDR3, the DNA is TGTGCCAGCAGTGACTGGACAGGGGGCATGAACACTGAAGCTTTCTTT.

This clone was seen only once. This CDR3 reads CATSVVEGAQETQYF. The CDR3 DNA follows: TGTGCCACCAGTGTTGTCGAGGGAGCGCAAGAGACCCAGTACTTC. The gene calls are TRBV24-1 and TRBJ2-5, with TRBD2 as a possible D gene (5 bases). V gave up 5 bases and J gave up 2 bases, with 14 bases separating them. CDR1 and CDR2 from the germline V gene are KGHDR and SFDVKD. The CDR3 loop spans 15 amino acids.

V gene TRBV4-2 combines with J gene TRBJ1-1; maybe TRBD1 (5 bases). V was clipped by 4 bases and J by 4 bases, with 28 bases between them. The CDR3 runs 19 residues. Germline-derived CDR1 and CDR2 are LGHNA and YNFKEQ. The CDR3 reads CASSPFSGSRVGRGTEAFF. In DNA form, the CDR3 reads TGTGCCAGCAGCCCTTTTTCAGGGTCGAGGGTAGGAAGGGGCACTGAAGCTTTCTTT.

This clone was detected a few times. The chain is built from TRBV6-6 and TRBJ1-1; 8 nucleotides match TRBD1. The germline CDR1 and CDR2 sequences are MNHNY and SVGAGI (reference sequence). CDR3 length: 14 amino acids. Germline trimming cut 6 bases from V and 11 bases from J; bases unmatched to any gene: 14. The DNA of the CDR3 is TGTGCCAGCAGCCAGGGGCTCGACAGGGGTCGGGCTTTCTTT. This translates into CASSQGLDRGRAFF.

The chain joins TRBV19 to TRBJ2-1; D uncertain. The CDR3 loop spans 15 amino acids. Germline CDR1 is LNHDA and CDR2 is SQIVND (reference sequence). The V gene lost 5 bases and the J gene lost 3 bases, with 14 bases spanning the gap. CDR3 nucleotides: TGTGCCAGTAGTGTTCCGCGACACCTCTACAATGAGCAGTTCTTC. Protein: CASSVPRHLYNEQFF.

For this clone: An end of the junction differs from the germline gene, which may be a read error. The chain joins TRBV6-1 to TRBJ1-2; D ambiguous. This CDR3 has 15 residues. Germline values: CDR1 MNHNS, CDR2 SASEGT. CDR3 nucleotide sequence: TGTGCCAGCAGAGAAGGCGGCAGCCACGTCTATGGCTACACCTTC. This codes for CASREGGSHVYGYTF.

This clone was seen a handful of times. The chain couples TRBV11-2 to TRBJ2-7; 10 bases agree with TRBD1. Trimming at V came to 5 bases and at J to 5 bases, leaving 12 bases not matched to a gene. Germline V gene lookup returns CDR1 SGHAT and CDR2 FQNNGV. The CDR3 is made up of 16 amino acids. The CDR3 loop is CASSDIGIDRGHEQYF. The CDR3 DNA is TGTGCCAGCAGCGATATAGGGATCGACAGGGGGCACGAGCAGTACTTC.

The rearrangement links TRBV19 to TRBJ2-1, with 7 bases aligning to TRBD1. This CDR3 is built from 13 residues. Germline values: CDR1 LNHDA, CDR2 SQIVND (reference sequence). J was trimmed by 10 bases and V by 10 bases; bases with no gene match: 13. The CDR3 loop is CATTRGPSEEQFF. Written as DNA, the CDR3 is TGTGCCACAACGAGGGGGCCCTCAGAGGAGCAGTTCTTC.

This CDR3 is CASSLEPWDQPQHF. The CDR3 coding sequence is TGCGCCAGCAGCTTGGAGCCCTGGGATCAGCCCCAGCATTTT. The chain couples TRBV5-1 to TRBJ1-5, with D hard to call. Looked up from germline, CDR1 is SGHRS and CDR2 is YFSETQ. CDR3 length: 14 residues. V shed 0 bases and J shed 5 bases, with 9 bases lying between them. Full variable domain (missing parts from reference TRBV5-1 and TRBJ1-5): KAGVTQTPRYLIKTRGQQVTLSCSPISGHRSVSWYQQTPGQGLQFLFEYFSETQRNKGNFPGRFSGRQFSNSRSEMNVSTLELGDSALYLCASSLEPWDQPQHFGDGTRLSIL.

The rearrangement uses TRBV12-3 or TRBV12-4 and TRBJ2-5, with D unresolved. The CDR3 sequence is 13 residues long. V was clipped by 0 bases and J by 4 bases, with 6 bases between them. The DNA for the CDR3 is TGTGCCAGCAGTTTAGCGGGCGGAGAGACCCAGTACTTC. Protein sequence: CASSLAGGETQYF.

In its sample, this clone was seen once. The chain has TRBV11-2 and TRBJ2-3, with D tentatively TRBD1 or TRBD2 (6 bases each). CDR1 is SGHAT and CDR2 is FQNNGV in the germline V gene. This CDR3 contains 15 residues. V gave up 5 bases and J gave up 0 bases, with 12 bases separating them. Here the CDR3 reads CASSAGHMSTDTQYF. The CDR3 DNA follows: TGTGCCAGCAGCGCGGGACATATGAGCACAGATACGCAGTATTTT.

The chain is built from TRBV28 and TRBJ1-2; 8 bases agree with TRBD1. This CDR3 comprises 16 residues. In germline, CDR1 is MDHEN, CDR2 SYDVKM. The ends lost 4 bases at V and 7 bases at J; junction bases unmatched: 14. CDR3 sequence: CASSSSGTGGSGGYTF. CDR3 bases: TGTGCCAGCAGTTCCTCCGGGACAGGAGGTTCCGGTGGCTACACCTTC.

The CDR3 is CASSVHPGNVPYNEQFF. CDR3 nucleotides: TGTGCCAGCAGCGTACATCCCGGGAATGTACCCTACAATGAGCAGTTCTTC. This chain links TRBV9 with TRBJ2-1; maybe TRBD2 (5 bases). This CDR3 is built from 17 residues. CDR1 is SGDLS, CDR2 YYNGEE, per germline. Trimming stripped 1 base from V and 2 bases from J, with 16 bases between.